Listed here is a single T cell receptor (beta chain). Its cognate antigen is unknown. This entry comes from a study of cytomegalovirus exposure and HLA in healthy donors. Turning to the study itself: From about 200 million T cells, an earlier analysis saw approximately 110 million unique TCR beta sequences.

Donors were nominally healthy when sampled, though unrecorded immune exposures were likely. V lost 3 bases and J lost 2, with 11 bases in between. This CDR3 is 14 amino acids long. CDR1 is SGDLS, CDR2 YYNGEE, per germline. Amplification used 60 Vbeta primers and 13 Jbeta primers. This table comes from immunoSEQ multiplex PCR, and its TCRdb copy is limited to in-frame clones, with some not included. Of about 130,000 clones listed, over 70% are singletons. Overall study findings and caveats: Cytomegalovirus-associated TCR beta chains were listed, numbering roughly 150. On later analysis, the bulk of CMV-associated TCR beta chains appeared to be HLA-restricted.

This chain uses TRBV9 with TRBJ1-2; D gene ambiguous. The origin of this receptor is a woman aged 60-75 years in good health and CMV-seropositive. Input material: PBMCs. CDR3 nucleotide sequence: TGTGCCAGCAGCGCGCAGTCGAGGAACTATGGCTACACCTTC. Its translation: CASSAQSRNYGYTF.